This T cell receptor beta chain was sequenced for a study of vaccination effects on CD4 cells after COVID-19. Study-level results: Only 1 of 255 vaccine-induced clones from healthy vaccinees cross-reacted with common cold coronaviruses.

Generated by immunoSEQ multiplex PCR, the TCRdb table keeps only in-frame clones and is missing some. This sample yields about 27,000 clones, of which roughly 68% are seen a single time; around 20% belongs to the top ten. Within the ViraFEST assay, antigen-specific CD4+ T cells underwent expansion with viral peptide pools prior to sequencing. The culture ran for around nine days before CD4+ T cells were isolated. Previously uninfected by SARS-CoV-2, the vaccine recipients also showed negative nucleocapsid antibodies. Only a few counts were recorded for this clone. Antigen unknown. The CDR3 loop spans 16 amino acids. Trimming at V came to 2 bases and at J to 4 bases, leaving 7 bases not matched to a gene. CDR1 is SNHLY and CDR2 is FYNNEI in the germline V gene.

This TCR came from a human donor who received a COVID-19 vaccine. This chain connects TRBV2 to TRBJ2-3; 9 bases map to TRBD1. Here the sequenced sample was CD4+ T cells from PBMCs cultured with HCoV-NL63 spike peptides, taken before COVID-19 vaccination. Here the CDR3 DNA reads TGTGCCAGCAGTGAAATAGGGACAGGGTGGGCAGATACGCAGTATTTT. Encoded protein: CASSEIGTGWADTQYF.